This T cell receptor (beta chain) was recorded in a study of blood T cell repertoires in COVID-19. Profiled with immunoSEQ multiplex PCR; TCRdb holds only in-frame clones, not every one. The sample has fewer than 200,000 clones, 75% to 90% seen once. The TCR comes from a woman aged 50 to 65 who had recovered from COVID-19. The sample comprised PBMCs or T cells enriched from blood (not recorded which).

This CDR3 is CASSFRWSGGAFF. For the CDR3, the DNA is TGTGCCAGCAGTTTCCGGTGGTCCGGGGGGGCTTTCTTT. This chain links TRBV28 with TRBJ1-1; D might be TRBD1 (5 bases). This CDR3 is built from 13 residues. The germline V gene encodes CDR1 MDHEN and CDR2 SYDVKM. V was cut by 3 bases and J by 11 bases, with 16 bases left in between.